Included here is one TCR beta chain sequence, with context. The sample originates from a study of shared clonotypes between healthy human individuals. Libraries were prepared by immunoSEQ multiplex PCR; TCRdb keeps only in-frame clonotypes and omits some of them. This table holds around 1,000,000 clones, roughly 80% found once. CDR3 length: 15 residues. Trimming stripped 3 bases from V and 0 bases from J, with 9 bases between. Germline V gene sequence: CDR1 SGHNT, CDR2 YENEEA. Sequencing used memory CD4+ T cells from PBMCs. Subset: CD45RA-negative fraction. V is TRBV11-3 and J is TRBJ1-3, with no clear D. This TCR was recovered from a man younger than 35 in good health. Some clones in this sample may be carry-over from other donors' samples. CDR3 nucleotide sequence: TGTGCCAGCAGCTTGGAAGGAAGCTCTGGAAACACCATATATTTT. As protein: CASSLEGSSGNTIYF.